The rows below give T cell receptor beta chains drawn from one sample of a study of blood T cell repertoires in COVID-19. Sequencing was performed with immunoSEQ multiplex PCR; in TCRdb, only in-frame clones are kept and a portion is missing. Of around 170,000 clones in the sample, around 84% were seen once. The sequencing sample was made of peripheral blood. The receptors shown here come from a man aged 55-75 years with COVID-19, enrolled during active disease. CDR3s include the opening cysteine and the closing phenylalanine or tryptophan. Fields, in order: CDR3 protein, CDR3 DNA, J gene, D gene, clone size, V gene. D genes are given only for firm matches. Not all rows give a size; the values are once, few, many and, for expanded clones, a class.

CASSLQGTNEKLFF | TGTGCCAGCAGTCTCCAGGGAACTAATGAAAAACTGTTTTTT | TRBJ1-4 | . | once | TRBV2
CASSVYGPKTDTQYF | TGTGCCAGCAGCGTGTATGGGCCCAAGACAGATACGCAGTATTTT | TRBJ2-3 | . | . | TRBV9
CASRDNANTIYF | TGTGCCAGTAGGGACAACGCAAACACCATATATTTT | TRBJ1-3 | . | . | TRBV2
CASSTTGATNEKLFF | TGTGCCAGCAGTACAACAGGGGCAACTAATGAAAAACTGTTTTTT | TRBJ1-4 | TRBD1 | . | TRBV6-5
CASSKGLASTQYF | TGTGCCAGTAGTAAGGGACTAGCTTCGACCCAGTACTTC | TRBJ2-5 | TRBD2 | . | TRBV19
CASSLGQGGMNTEAFF | TGCGCCAGCAGCTTGGGACAAGGGGGCATGAACACTGAAGCTTTCTTT | TRBJ1-1 | TRBD1 | . | TRBV5-1
CSAAPGLEQFF | TGCAGCGCGGCCCCAGGGTTAGAGCAGTTCTTC | TRBJ2-1 | . | . | TRBV29-1
CSVEDSRGTGNGYTF | TGCAGCGTTGAAGATTCTCGAGGTACGGGAAATGGCTACACCTTC | TRBJ1-2 | . | . | TRBV29-1
CASSQVGRGTEKLFF | TGTGCCAGCAGCCAAGTAGGCAGGGGGACTGAAAAACTGTTTTTT | TRBJ1-4 | TRBD1 | . | TRBV4-2
CASSFIQSNGEQYF | TGCGCCAGCAGCTTCATACAATCTAACGGGGAGCAGTACTTC | TRBJ2-7 | . | . | TRBV5-1
CAWSVPQGQSYEQYF | TGTGCCTGGAGTGTGCCCCAGGGACAATCCTACGAGCAGTACTTC | TRBJ2-7 | . | . | TRBV30
CASTGQKYEQYF | TGTGCCAGCACGGGACAGAAATACGAGCAGTACTTC | TRBJ2-7 | TRBD1 | . | TRBV2
CASSDSSHGSNQPQHF | TGTGCCAGCAGTGACTCGTCTCACGGGAGCAATCAGCCCCAGCATTTT | TRBJ1-5 | . | . | TRBV6-4
CAIRPLAGRGTDTQYF | TGTGCCATCAGACCCCTAGCGGGGCGGGGGACAGATACGCAGTATTTT | TRBJ2-3 | TRBD2 | . | TRBV10-3
CASSLSTPGLGTYNEQFF | TGTGCCAGCAGCTTAAGTACTCCGGGACTAGGGACCTACAATGAGCAGTTCTTC | TRBJ2-1 | TRBD2 | once | TRBV7-8
CASGRTAEFNEQFF | TGTGCCTCGGGTCGGACAGCCGAATTCAATGAGCAGTTCTTC | TRBJ2-1 | . | . | TRBV28
CASSPTGLNTEAFF | TGCGCCAGCAGCCCGACAGGGTTGAACACTGAAGCTTTCTTT | TRBJ1-1 | TRBD1 | . | TRBV5-1
CAISERYQNTEAFF | TGTGCCATCAGTGAGCGCTACCAGAACACTGAAGCTTTCTTT | TRBJ1-1 | . | . | TRBV10-3
CASSHDGGRGSTEAFF | TGTGCCAGTAGCCACGATGGGGGGCGCGGGAGCACTGAAGCTTTCTTT | TRBJ1-1 | . | few | TRBV19
CASSSPGLASGANVLTF | TGTGCCAGCTCGTCTCCGGGGTTGGCCTCTGGGGCCAACGTCCTGACTTTC | TRBJ2-6 | . | . | TRBV19
CSAPGGGPYNEQFF | TGCAGCGCCCCAGGAGGGGGCCCCTACAATGAGCAGTTCTTC | TRBJ2-1 | . | . | TRBV29-1
CASGQGAKGYTF | TGTGCCAGCGGGCAGGGGGCGAAGGGCTACACCTTC | TRBJ1-2 | TRBD1 | . | TRBV28
CASSQRVRTSGSGQETQYF | TGCGCCAGCAGCCAGAGGGTCAGGACTAGCGGGAGCGGGCAAGAGACCCAGTACTTC | TRBJ2-5 | TRBD2 | . | TRBV4-3
CASSFSLAGGNNEQFF | TGCGCCAGCAGCTTTTCCCTAGCGGGAGGGAACAATGAGCAGTTCTTC | TRBJ2-1 | TRBD2 | . | TRBV5-1
CASSPQTGLSEQYF | TGTGCCAGCAGCCCACAAACAGGATTGAGCGAGCAGTACTTC | TRBJ2-7 | . | . | TRBV7-2
CASSVDSDRGWNDGYTF | TGTGCCAGCAGCGTAGACTCGGACAGGGGGTGGAACGATGGCTACACCTTC | TRBJ1-2 | TRBD1 | . | TRBV9
CASSLDGYNEKLFF | TGTGCCAGCAGCCTAGACGGGTATAATGAAAAACTGTTTTTT | TRBJ1-4 | . | few | TRBV4-2
CASIGTEEAFF | TGTGCCAGCATCGGGACAGAAGAAGCTTTCTTT | TRBJ1-1 | TRBD1 | once | TRBV3-1/TRBV3-2
CASSLSPSGLNEQFF | TGTGCCAGCAGCTTATCTCCTAGCGGGCTCAATGAGCAGTTCTTC | TRBJ2-1 | TRBD2 | . | TRBV11-3
CASSEELAYSSYNEQFF | TGTGCCAGCAGTGAAGAACTAGCTTATAGCTCCTACAATGAGCAGTTCTTC | TRBJ2-1 | . | . | TRBV6-1
CASSSPRQGATSNEQFF | TGTGCCAGCAGCTCTCCTCGACAGGGCGCTACTAGCAATGAGCAGTTCTTC | TRBJ2-1 | TRBD1 | . | TRBV7-9
CATLSYNSPLHF | TGTGCCACCTTGAGCTATAATTCACCCCTCCACTTT | TRBJ1-6 | . | . | TRBV6-6
CASSFREVGSPLHF | TGTGCCAGCAGTTTCAGGGAAGTCGGGTCACCCCTCCACTTT | TRBJ1-6 | . | . | TRBV27
CASSRDRLNTEAFF | TGTGCCAGCTCACGGGACAGATTGAACACTGAAGCTTTCTTT | TRBJ1-1 | TRBD1 | . | TRBV18
CASSLEEQGVGKETQYF | TGCGCCAGCAGCCTAGAAGAGCAGGGGGTCGGCAAAGAGACCCAGTACTTC | TRBJ2-5 | TRBD1 | . | TRBV4-1
CASSLQGRYEQYF | TGTGCCAGCAGTCTACAGGGGAGGTACGAGCAGTACTTC | TRBJ2-7 | . | . | TRBV12-3/TRBV12-4
CASSLSGGRSNQPQHF | TGTGCCAGCAGCTTAAGTGGGGGCCGTAGCAATCAGCCCCAGCATTTT | TRBJ1-5 | . | . | TRBV7-8
CASSLVSGLNEQFF | TGTGCCAGCAGCTTAGTTTCAGGCCTCAATGAGCAGTTCTTC | TRBJ2-1 | . | once | TRBV7-9
CASSRDRGPNYEQYF | TGTGCCAGCAGCCGAGACAGGGGACCAAACTACGAGCAGTACTTC | TRBJ2-7 | TRBD1 | . | TRBV7-9
CASSPDSYYSNQPQHF | TGTGCCAGCTCACCGGACAGTTATTATAGCAATCAGCCCCAGCATTTT | TRBJ1-5 | . | . | TRBV18
CASSASRFTGELFF | TGTGCCAGCAGCGCCTCGCGCTTCACCGGGGAGCTGTTTTTT | TRBJ2-2 | . | . | TRBV6-5
CASSTRQDYGYTF | TGTGCCAGTAGTACCCGACAGGACTATGGCTACACCTTC | TRBJ1-2 | . | . | TRBV19
CASRHADSTGNTIYF | TGTGCCAGCAGACACGCAGACAGTACGGGAAACACCATATATTTT | TRBJ1-3 | . | . | TRBV2
CASSGQHIDYTF | TGTGCCAGTAGTGGACAGCACATCGACTACACCTTC | TRBJ1-2 | . | . | TRBV19
CASSQDLGQIKGNTIYF | TGTGCCAGCAGCCAAGATCTGGGACAGATAAAAGGAAACACCATATATTTT | TRBJ1-3 | TRBD1 | . | TRBV14
CASRTEGPETQYF | TGTGCCAGCAGAACCGAGGGCCCAGAGACCCAGTACTTC | TRBJ2-5 | . | . | TRBV7-8
CASSLSGGELFF | TGTGCCAGCAGCTTGAGTGGCGGGGAGCTGTTTTTT | TRBJ2-2 | . | . | TRBV7-9
CASSRLAGGQTDTQYF | TGTGCCAGCAGCAGACTAGCGGGAGGACAGACAGATACGCAGTATTTT | TRBJ2-3 | TRBD2 | . | TRBV7-8
CASSTQGKNYGYTF | TGTGCCAGCAGTACCCAGGGTAAAAACTATGGCTACACCTTC | TRBJ1-2 | . | . | TRBV7-8
CASSADTFNQPQHF | TGTGCCAGCAGCGCGGACACTTTCAATCAGCCCCAGCATTTT | TRBJ1-5 | . | once | TRBV9
CSASPEQDTDIYGYTF | TGCAGTGCTAGTCCCGAACAGGATACGGATATCTATGGCTACACCTTC | TRBJ1-2 | . | few | TRBV20-1
CASSLVMAGVGTQYF | TGTGCCAGCAGCTTAGTGATGGCGGGGGTTGGGACCCAGTACTTC | TRBJ2-5 | TRBD2 | . | TRBV7-2
CASSEGTGEPPYEQYF | TGTGCCAGCAGTGAAGGGACAGGTGAACCACCCTACGAGCAGTACTTC | TRBJ2-7 | TRBD1 | . | TRBV28